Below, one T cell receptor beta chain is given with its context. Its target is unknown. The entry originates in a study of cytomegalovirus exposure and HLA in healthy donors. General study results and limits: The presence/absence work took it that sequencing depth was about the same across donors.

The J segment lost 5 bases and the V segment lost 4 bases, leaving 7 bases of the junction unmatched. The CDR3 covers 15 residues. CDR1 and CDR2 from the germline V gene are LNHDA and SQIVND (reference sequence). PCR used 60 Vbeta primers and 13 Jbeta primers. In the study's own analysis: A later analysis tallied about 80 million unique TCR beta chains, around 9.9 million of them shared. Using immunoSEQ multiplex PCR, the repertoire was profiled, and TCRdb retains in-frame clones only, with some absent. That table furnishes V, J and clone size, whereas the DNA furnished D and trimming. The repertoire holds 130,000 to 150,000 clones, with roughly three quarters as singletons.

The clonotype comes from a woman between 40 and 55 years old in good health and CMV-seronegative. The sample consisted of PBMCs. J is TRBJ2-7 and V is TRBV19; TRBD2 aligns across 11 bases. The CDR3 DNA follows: TGTGCCAGTAGTACGGGACTAGCGGTTGCCCACGAGCAGTACTTC. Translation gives CASSTGLAVAHEQYF.